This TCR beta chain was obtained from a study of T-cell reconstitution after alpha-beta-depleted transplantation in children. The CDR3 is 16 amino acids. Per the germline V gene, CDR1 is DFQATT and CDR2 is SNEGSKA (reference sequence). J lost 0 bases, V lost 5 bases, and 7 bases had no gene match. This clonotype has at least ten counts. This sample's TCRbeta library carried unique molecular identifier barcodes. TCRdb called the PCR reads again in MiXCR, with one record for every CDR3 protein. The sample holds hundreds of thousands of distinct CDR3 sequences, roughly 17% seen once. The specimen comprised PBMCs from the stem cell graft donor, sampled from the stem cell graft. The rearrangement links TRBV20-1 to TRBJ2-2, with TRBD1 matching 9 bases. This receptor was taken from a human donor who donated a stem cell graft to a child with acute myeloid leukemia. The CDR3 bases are TGCAGTGCTCCCCCCAGGACAGGGGCGAACACCGGGGAGCTGTTTTTT. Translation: CSAPPRTGANTGELFF.